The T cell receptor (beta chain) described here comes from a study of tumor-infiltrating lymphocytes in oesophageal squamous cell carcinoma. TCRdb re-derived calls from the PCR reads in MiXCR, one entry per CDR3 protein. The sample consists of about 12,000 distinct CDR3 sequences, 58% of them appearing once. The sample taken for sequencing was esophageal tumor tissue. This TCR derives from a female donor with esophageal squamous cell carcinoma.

In DNA, the CDR3 is TGCGCCAGCAGTGAGGGCAGTCCTGCCTACAATGAGCAGTTCTTC. The encoded protein is CASSEGSPAYNEQFF. The chain combines TRBV10-2 with TRBJ2-1; the D is unclear. Germline lookup yields CDR1 WSHSY and CDR2 SAAADI. V lost 2 bases and J lost 2, with 10 bases in between. This CDR3 has 15 residues.